The 30 T cell receptor beta chains in this list originate from one sample, sequenced in a study of T cells in Graves' hyperthyroidism and ophthalmopathy. Amplified TCR beta CDR3 regions derived from RNA transcripts. Initially, a first-round RT-PCR of the TCR CDR3 employed the HTBI primer set. Each CDR3 protein gets one entry after TCRdb re-called the multiplex PCR reads with MiXCR. The data contain about 260,000 distinct CDR3 sequences, roughly 15% of them singletons. The source material was blood. The receptors were sampled from a woman aged 18-29 years with Graves' ophthalmopathy.

Concerning this clonotype: An end of the junction differs from the germline gene, which may be a read error. V gene TRBV9 combines with J gene TRBJ2-2; maybe TRBD2 (5 bases). Germline V gives CDR1 SGDLS, CDR2 YYNGEE. This CDR3 contains 14 residues. CDR3 region: CASSVGVNTGELLF. CDR3 nucleotides: TGTGCCAGCAGCGTAGGGGTGAACACCGGGGAGCTGCTTTTT.

This clonotype was observed a few times. The gene calls are TRBV24-1 and TRBJ1-3, with D unresolved. Deletions cut 3 bases from V and 4 bases from J, with 21 bases between. The CDR3 loop spans 18 amino acids. Germline CDR1 is KGHDR and CDR2 is SFDVKD. The CDR3 region is CATSDPMRAIQPGNTIYF. CDR3 sequence (DNA): TGTGCCACCAGTGATCCCATGCGAGCTATCCAGCCAGGAAACACCATATATTTT.

At least ten counts were recorded for this clonotype. V is TRBV20-1 and J is TRBJ1-2; the match to TRBD1 covers 8 bases. Losses at the gene ends were 6 bases for V and 7 bases for J; bases not matched to a gene: 10. From germline, CDR1 is DFQATT and CDR2 SNEGSKA (reference sequence). The CDR3 contains 13 residues. The CDR3 loop reads CSAEDRDKGGYTF. CDR3 in DNA: TGCAGTGCCGAGGACAGGGATAAGGGTGGCTACACCTTC.

This clonotype was seen many times. The V gene is TRBV6-6, the J gene TRBJ2-3; 7 nucleotides match TRBD1. With V trimmed by 2 bases and J by 7 bases, 9 bases remained unmatched. Germline values: CDR1 MNHNY, CDR2 SVGAGI (reference sequence). The CDR3 totals 15 residues. The CDR3 nucleotides are TGTGCCAGCAGTTACATAGGGGGCGCAGGGCATACGCAGTATTTT. This codes for CASSYIGGAGHTQYF.

This clonotype has at least ten counts. The chain has TRBV7-2 and TRBJ2-7; 11 bases map to TRBD2. Trimming took 5 bases from V and 4 from J; bases not matched to a gene: 1. Germline V gives CDR1 SGHTA, CDR2 FQGNSA. The CDR3 contains 13 residues. CDR3 DNA sequence: TGTGCCAGCAGCACTAGCGGGAGATACGAGCAGTACTTC. It codes for CASSTSGRYEQYF.

This clonotype was seen many times. The chain links TRBV2 to TRBJ2-3, with 9 bases identical to TRBD2. V lost 6 bases and J lost 2; bases outside the gene matches: 9. Germline CDR1 and CDR2: SNHLY and FYNNEI. CDR3 length equals 16 residues. CDR3 nucleotides: TGTGCCAGCAGCAATAGGGCTAGCGGGATCACAGATACGCAGTATTTT. It encodes CASSNRASGITDTQYF.

This clonotype turned up a few times. The V call is TRBV6-1, the J call TRBJ2-2, with 10 bases matching TRBD1. V gave up 8 bases and J gave up 5 bases; unmatched junction bases: 8. The CDR3 contains 15 residues. Germline lookup yields CDR1 MNHNS and CDR2 SASEGT. Here the CDR3 DNA reads TGTGCCAGCCAACCGGGACAGGGGAGGACCGGGGAGCTGTTTTTT. The encoded protein is CASQPGQGRTGELFF.

This rearrangement joins TRBV11-2 to TRBJ2-5; D may be TRBD1 (6 bases). V lost 0 bases to trimming and J lost 5 bases, with 13 bases between them. Germline V lookup: CDR1 SGHAT, CDR2 FQNNGV. The CDR3 has 15 residues. The CDR3 loop reads CASSLDVTGKETQYF. CDR3 coding DNA: TGTGCCAGCAGCTTAGATGTAACAGGGAAGGAGACCCAGTACTTC.

The chain joins TRBV28 to TRBJ1-4, with TRBD1 matching 9 bases. Germline V gene data show CDR1 as MDHEN and CDR2 as SYDVKM. CDR3 length equals 16 residues. The trim removed 1 base at V and 7 bases at J, leaving 7 bases unmatched. CDR3 nucleotide sequence: TGTGCCAGCAGTTTATTGACAGGGGGGTATAGTGAAAAACTGTTTTTT. It codes for CASSLLTGGYSEKLFF.

This clonotype was counted ten times or more. The genes are TRBV29-1 and TRBJ2-7; 7 bases agree with TRBD1. V lost 1 base, J lost 0 bases, and 0 bases stayed unmatched. Germline CDR1 is SQVTM and CDR2 is ANQGSEA. The CDR3 consists of 13 residues. The CDR3 DNA reads as TGCAGCGTTGAAGGGGACAGCTCCTACGAGCAGTACTTC. This encodes CSVEGDSSYEQYF.

Only a few counts were recorded for this clonotype. A much larger clone lies a single base off, so this may be a read error. The chain carries TRBV7-9 and TRBJ1-5, with D possibly matching TRBD1 (6 bases). This CDR3 contains 15 residues. Looked up from germline, CDR1 is SEHNR and CDR2 is FQNEAQ (reference sequence). The CDR3 here is CASSLDAGVNQAQHF. The DNA for the CDR3 is TGTGCCAGCAGCCTAGACGCAGGGGTTAATCAGGCCCAGCATTTT.

This clonotype was picked up many times. The gene calls are TRBV20-1 and TRBJ2-1; D remains unclear. Looked up from germline, CDR1 is DFQATT and CDR2 is SNEGSKA (reference sequence). CDR3 length equals 14 residues. The V gene lost 3 bases and the J gene lost 6 bases, with 15 bases spanning the gap. The CDR3 loop reads CSASRVLVANEQFF. CDR3 DNA: TGCAGTGCTAGTCGGGTCCTGGTAGCCAATGAGCAGTTCTTC.

This clonotype was observed many times. The chain employs TRBV6-2 or TRBV6-3 and TRBJ1-1; no reliable D call. Per germline, CDR1 MNHEY and CDR2 SVGEGT. V was pared by 2 bases and J by 4 bases, with 8 bases between. This CDR3 is 13 amino acids long. CDR3 DNA: TGTGCCAGCAGTTACATAGGAGGCACTGAAGCTTTCTTT. Translated, it gives CASSYIGGTEAFF.

This clonotype was counted many times. The V and J genes are TRBV6-4 and TRBJ2-7, with D perhaps matching TRBD1 or TRBD2 (5 bases each). CDR3 length: 18 residues. V lost 3 bases and J 0 bases, leaving 21 bases between the germline ends. Looked up from germline, CDR1 is MRHNA and CDR2 is SNTAGT. In DNA form, the CDR3 reads TGTGCCAGCAGTGATCGGAGGATGGGGCAGTCGAGCTCCTACGAGCAGTACTTC. It yields the protein CASSDRRMGQSSSYEQYF.

This clonotype was seen ten or more times. V and J are TRBV6-2 or TRBV6-3 and TRBJ2-6; D gene uncertain. Trimming removed 1 base at V and 1 base at J, with 5 bases between. Germline V gene lookup returns CDR1 MNHEY and CDR2 SVGEGT. This CDR3 has 15 amino acids. The CDR3 region is CASSYWGSGANVLTF. DNA for the CDR3: TGTGCCAGCAGTTACTGGGGTTCTGGGGCCAACGTCCTGACTTTC.

With respect to this clonotype: This may stem from a read error, because a much larger clone lies one nucleotide away. The chain couples TRBV7-8 to TRBJ1-2, with TRBD1 as a possible D gene (5 bases). The CDR3 spans 14 residues. Germline CDR1 is SGHVS and CDR2 is FQNEAQ. CDR3 region: CACSETSTVYGYTF. Here the CDR3 DNA reads TGTGCCTGCAGCGAAACCTCGACAGTCTATGGCTACACCTTC.

The chain carries TRBV9 and TRBJ2-7; D may be TRBD2 (7 bases). The V end lost 3 bases, the J end lost 5 bases, and 18 bases lay between the germline ends. CDR1 is SGDLS and CDR2 is YYNGEE in the germline V gene. This CDR3 is 15 amino acids long. The CDR3 coding sequence is TGTGCCAGCAGCGCGAAGGGGGGGAGGGGCGACGAGCAGTACTTC. This encodes CASSAKGGRGDEQYF.

DNA for the CDR3: TGTGCCAGCAGCTTGGCCTTAGACAGCCAAGAGACCCAGTACTTC. Translated: CASSLALDSQETQYF. The chain joins TRBV5-5 to TRBJ2-5; tentatively, D is TRBD1 (5 bases). V shed 0 bases and J shed 1 base, with 10 bases lying between them. Germline loops: CDR1 SGHKS, CDR2 YYEKEE (reference sequence). This CDR3 is 15 amino acids long.

This clonotype was picked up many times. The chain employs TRBV27 and TRBJ1-6; 11 bases are a match to TRBD1. Looked up from germline, CDR1 is MNHEY and CDR2 is SMNVEV (reference sequence). The CDR3 is 15 amino acids. The V gene end was trimmed by 4 bases and the J gene end by 6 bases; junction bases not matched to a gene: 2. The CDR3: CASSWGQGVNSPLHF. The CDR3 DNA reads as TGTGCCAGCAGTTGGGGACAGGGGGTTAATTCACCCCTCCACTTT.

This clonotype was seen many times. The chain is built from TRBV2 and TRBJ2-7; D could derive from TRBD1 or TRBD2 (5 bases each). The CDR3 spans 13 residues. Germline-derived CDR1 and CDR2 are SNHLY and FYNNEI. Trimming took 7 bases from V and 4 from J, leaving 14 bases between them. This CDR3 is CASTRDGLYEQYF. The DNA of the CDR3 is TGTGCCAGCACCCGGGACGGATTATACGAGCAGTACTTC.

This clonotype was seen ten or more times. CDR3 residues: CASSEYTPTENTEAFF. The CDR3, as DNA: TGTGCCAGCAGTGAATATACCCCGACAGAGAACACTGAAGCTTTCTTT. V and J are TRBV25-1 and TRBJ1-1, with D perhaps TRBD1 (5 bases). The V end lost 0 bases, the J end lost 1 base, and 12 bases lay between the germline ends. CDR3 length equals 16 residues. Germline CDR1 MGHDK, CDR2 SYGVNS. Looking up the rest from reference TRBV25-1 and TRBJ1-1 gives the full variable domain: EADIYQTPRYLVIGTGKKITLECSQTMGHDKMYWYQQDPGMELHLIHYSYGVNSTEKGDLSSESTVSRIRTEHFPLTLESARPSHTSQYLCASSEYTPTENTEAFFGQGTRLTVV.

This clonotype was counted at least ten times. The chain carries TRBV28 and TRBJ2-7, with D unresolved. This CDR3 is 12 amino acids long. The V end was cut by 2 bases, the J end by 3 bases, with 5 bases between. CDR1 and CDR2 (germline): MDHEN, SYDVKM. CDR3 sequence reads: CASSLSLYEQYF. Written as DNA, the CDR3 is TGTGCCAGCAGTTTAAGTCTCTACGAGCAGTACTTC.

Ten or more counts support this clonotype. The J gene is TRBJ1-1, the V gene TRBV6-5; TRBD1 is a possible D gene (6 bases). Germline CDR1 and CDR2: MNHEY and SVGAGI. V was shortened by 0 bases and J by 6 bases, with 17 bases between the two germline ends. CDR3 size: 16 residues. CDR3 loop: CASSYSGGLGGAEAFF. CDR3 DNA: TGTGCCAGCAGTTACTCAGGGGGACTCGGCGGGGCTGAAGCTTTCTTT.

About this clonotype itself: A much larger clone lies one base from this, so it may be a read error. The chain recombines TRBV6-1 with TRBJ2-7; no definite D call. From germline, CDR1 is MNHNS and CDR2 SASEGT. This CDR3 has 12 amino acids. Trimming stripped 6 bases from V and 5 bases from J, with 11 bases between. CDR3 sequence: CASRRRTNEQYF. In DNA, the CDR3 is TGTGCCAGCAGGAGGAGAACCAACGAGCAGTACTTC.

The CDR3 region is CASKPYSSGNTIYF. The CDR3, as DNA: TGTGCCAGTAAACCTTACAGCTCTGGAAACACCATATATTTT. The V call is TRBV19, the J call TRBJ1-3; D gene unclear. The CDR3 is 14 residues long. V was trimmed by 7 bases and J by 0 bases, leaving 10 bases between them. Germline assignment: CDR1 LNHDA and CDR2 SQIVND (reference sequence). Based on the CDR3 plus reference TRBV19 and TRBJ1-3, the full variable domain is DGGITQSPKYLFRKEGQNVTLSCEQNLNHDAMYWYRQDPGQGLRLIYYSQIVNDFQKGDIAEGYSVSREKKESFPLTVTSAQKNPTAFYLCASKPYSSGNTIYFGEGSWLTVV.

This clonotype occurred many times. The rearrangement uses TRBV6-2 or TRBV6-3 and TRBJ2-1; 10 positions agree with TRBD2. The CDR3 consists of 24 residues. V was pared by 4 bases and J by 0 bases, with 27 bases of the junction left unmatched. Germline lookup yields CDR1 MNHEY and CDR2 SVGEGT. CDR3 DNA sequence: TGTGCCAGCAGTTCTTTGGCAGGCCAAAAAGGAGCGGGAGGGCCTCCGGGCTCCTACAATGAGCAGTTCTTC. This sequence encodes CASSSLAGQKGAGGPPGSYNEQFF.

This clonotype was found many times. J is TRBJ1-5 and V is TRBV30; D is uncertain. V was pared by 0 bases and J by 7 bases, with 10 bases between. The CDR3 consists of 13 residues. Per germline, CDR1 GTSNPN and CDR2 SVGIG (reference sequence). CDR3 DNA: TGTGCCTGGAGTGTAGATCAGTACCAGCCCCAGCATTTT. Translating gives CAWSVDQYQPQHF.

This clonotype was seen at least ten times. The chain is built from TRBV28 and TRBJ2-2; D is undetermined. The CDR3 extends over 13 amino acids. V was clipped by 7 bases and J by 2 bases, with 8 bases between them. Germline V gene lookup returns CDR1 MDHEN and CDR2 SYDVKM. CDR3 protein: CASNRPNTGELFF. The CDR3 nucleotides are TGTGCCAGCAACCGACCCAACACCGGGGAGCTGTTTTTT.

This clonotype turned up a few times. This chain joins TRBV9 and TRBJ2-7; 12 bases fit TRBD2. The CDR3 covers 17 residues. Germline V CDR1 and CDR2: SGDLS, YYNGEE. V dropped 4 bases and J dropped 5; count of bases not matched to a gene: 13. The CDR3 nucleotides are TGTGCCAGCAGCAACCGACGAGGGGGACTAGCGGGCGACGAGCAGTACTTC. It codes for CASSNRRGGLAGDEQYF.

This clonotype was seen at least ten times. This CDR3 is CASSSEASGNNEQFF. DNA of the CDR3: TGTGCCAGCAGCTCGGAAGCTAGCGGGAACAATGAGCAGTTCTTC. This chain links TRBV11-3 with TRBJ2-1; 9 bases line up with TRBD2. The ends lost 4 bases at V and 5 bases at J; junction bases unmatched: 6. In germline, CDR1 is SGHNT, CDR2 YENEEA. This CDR3 is built from 15 residues.